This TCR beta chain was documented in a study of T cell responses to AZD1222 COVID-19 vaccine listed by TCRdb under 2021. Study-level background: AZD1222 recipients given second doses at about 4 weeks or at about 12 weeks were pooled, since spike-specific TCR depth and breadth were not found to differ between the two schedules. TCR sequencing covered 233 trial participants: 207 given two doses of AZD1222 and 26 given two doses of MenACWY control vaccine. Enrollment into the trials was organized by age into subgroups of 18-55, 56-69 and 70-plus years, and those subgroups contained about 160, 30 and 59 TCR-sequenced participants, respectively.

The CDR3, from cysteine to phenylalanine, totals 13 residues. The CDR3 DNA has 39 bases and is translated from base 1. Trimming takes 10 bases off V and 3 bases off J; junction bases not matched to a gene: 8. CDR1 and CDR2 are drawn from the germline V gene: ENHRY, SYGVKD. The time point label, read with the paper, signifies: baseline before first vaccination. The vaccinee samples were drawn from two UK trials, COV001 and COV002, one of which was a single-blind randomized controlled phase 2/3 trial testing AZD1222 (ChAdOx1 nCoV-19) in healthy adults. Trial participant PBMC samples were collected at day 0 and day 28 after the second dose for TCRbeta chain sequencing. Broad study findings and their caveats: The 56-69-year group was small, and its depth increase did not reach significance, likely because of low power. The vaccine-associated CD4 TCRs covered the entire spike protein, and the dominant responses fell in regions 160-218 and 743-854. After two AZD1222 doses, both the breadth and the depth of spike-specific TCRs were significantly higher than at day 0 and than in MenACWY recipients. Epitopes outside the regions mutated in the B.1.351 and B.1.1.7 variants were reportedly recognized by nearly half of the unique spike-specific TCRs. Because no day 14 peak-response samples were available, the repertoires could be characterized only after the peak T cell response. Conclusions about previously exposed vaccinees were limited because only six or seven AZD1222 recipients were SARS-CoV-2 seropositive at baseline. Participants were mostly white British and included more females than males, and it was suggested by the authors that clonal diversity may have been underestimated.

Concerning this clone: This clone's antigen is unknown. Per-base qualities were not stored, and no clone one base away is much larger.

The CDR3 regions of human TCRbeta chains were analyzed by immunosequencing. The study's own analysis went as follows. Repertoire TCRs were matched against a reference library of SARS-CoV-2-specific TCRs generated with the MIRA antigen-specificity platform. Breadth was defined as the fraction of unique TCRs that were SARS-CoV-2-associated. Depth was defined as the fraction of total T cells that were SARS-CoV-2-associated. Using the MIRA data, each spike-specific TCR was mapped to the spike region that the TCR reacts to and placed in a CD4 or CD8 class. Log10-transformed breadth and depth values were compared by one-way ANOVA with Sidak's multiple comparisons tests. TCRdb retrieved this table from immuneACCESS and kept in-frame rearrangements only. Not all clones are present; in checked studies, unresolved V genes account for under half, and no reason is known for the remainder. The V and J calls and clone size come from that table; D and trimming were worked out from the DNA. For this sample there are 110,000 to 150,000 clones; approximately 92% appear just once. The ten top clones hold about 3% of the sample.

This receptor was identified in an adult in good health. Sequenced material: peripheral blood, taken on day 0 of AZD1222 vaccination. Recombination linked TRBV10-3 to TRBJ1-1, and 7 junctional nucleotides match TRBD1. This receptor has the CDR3 CASEQGRDTEAFF. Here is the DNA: TGTGCCAGCGAACAGGGGAGGGACACTGAAGCTTTCTTT.